This T cell receptor (beta chain) was identified during a study of T cell repertoires in cytomegalovirus infection. The overall study: Indications came from public TCR beta signatures; they pointed to CMV infection and to a matching HLA type. Study results and limitations: Within the response measured ex vivo, HLA-C-restricted CMV-specific TCR beta clonotypes were dominant.

TCRdb re-called the reads through MiXCR, storing one row per CDR3 protein. The table includes around 190,000 distinct CDR3 sequences, roughly 14% detected once. This clonotype came up many times. Antigen specificity is unknown. Trimming took off 3 bases at V and 5 bases at J, with 13 bases between the two ends. Germline V gene data show CDR1 as MNHEY and CDR2 as SMNVEV (reference sequence). CDR3 length: 14 amino acids. This receptor was obtained from a human donor in good health (CMV status not recorded). Some clones in this sample may be carry-over from other donors' samples. The chain uses TRBV27 and TRBJ2-5, with D unclear. Source material: PBMCs. CDR3: CASSFIHSRETQYF. DNA for the CDR3: TGTGCCAGCAGTTTCATACATTCCAGGGAGACCCAGTACTTC.